A single sample gave rise to the 17 T cell receptor beta chains below, sequenced in a study of tumor-infiltrating lymphocytes in localized non-small cell lung cancer (dated by TCRdb to the early 2020s). The library was made by the immunoSEQ multiplex PCR assay. TCRdb obtained this table from immuneACCESS and retained in-frame rearrangements with V and J assigned. These tables miss some clones; where compared with another copy, unresolved V genes account for less than half of the shortfall, and the remainder is unexplained. Here the sample has 21,000 or so clones; 70% to 80% occur a single time. Under 4% of the sample belongs to the ten largest clones. Sequencing was done on a sample of lung tumor tissue. Receptors originate from a human donor with non-small cell lung cancer.

The V and J genes are TRBV27 and TRBJ2-3; D tentatively fits TRBD1 or TRBD2 (5 bases each). V dropped 2 bases and J dropped 4 bases, with 16 bases sitting between them. Germline CDR1 MNHEY, CDR2 SMNVEV (reference sequence). The CDR3 runs to 16 residues. The CDR3: CASSLVRGKGADTQYF. The CDR3 DNA is TGTGCCAGCAGTTTAGTGAGGGGCAAAGGAGCAGATACGCAGTATTTT.

CDR3 sequence: CAISERAGQPQHF. CDR3 nucleotides: TGTGCCATCAGTGAGAGGGCCGGGCAGCCCCAGCATTTT. The chain recombines TRBV10-3 with TRBJ1-5; D unresolved. Germline CDR1 reads ENHRY; CDR2 reads SYGVKD. CDR3 size: 13 residues. V was trimmed by 2 bases and J by 7 bases, leaving 9 bases between them.

This sequence joins TRBV7-2 and TRBJ1-2; no firm D call. Trimming shortened V by 2 bases and J by 0 bases, and 7 bases separated the two germline ends. Germline V lookup: CDR1 SGHTA, CDR2 FQGNSA. This CDR3 has 14 residues. As DNA, the CDR3 is TGTGCCAGCAGCTTACAGGCGTCTAACTATGGCTACACCTTC. Its translation is CASSLQASNYGYTF.

This sequence joins TRBV5-4 and TRBJ1-4; tentative D call: TRBD1 (5 bases). The CDR3 is 14 amino acids. Deletions cut 2 bases from V and 7 bases from J, with 12 bases between. Germline V gene data show CDR1 as SGHNT and CDR2 as YYREEE (reference sequence). The CDR3 here is CASSFSGIGEKLFF. The CDR3 nucleotides read TGTGCCAGCAGCTTTTCAGGGATCGGTGAAAAACTGTTTTTT.

This rearrangement joins TRBV6-5 to TRBJ1-1; tentatively, D is TRBD1 (5 bases). The CDR3 totals 15 residues. Trimming cost V 6 bases and J 0 bases, with 14 bases left between them. Per the germline V gene, CDR1 is MNHEY and CDR2 is SVGAGI. The CDR3 is CASSPTALLNTEAFF. CDR3 bases: TGTGCCAGCAGCCCGACAGCCTTATTGAACACTGAAGCTTTCTTT.

The rearrangement uses TRBV28 and TRBJ1-2, with D possibly TRBD1 on 5 matching bases. V lost 7 bases and J lost 6, with 9 bases in between. The CDR3 totals 11 residues. The germline V gene encodes CDR1 MDHEN and CDR2 SYDVKM. The CDR3 is CASTWGHGYTF. As DNA, the CDR3 is TGTGCCAGCACTTGGGGCCATGGCTACACCTTC.

This sequence joins TRBV7-8 and TRBJ1-3, with D uncertain. V dropped 5 bases and J dropped 2 bases, with 10 bases sitting between them. This CDR3 is built from 14 residues. Germline V gene sequence: CDR1 SGHVS, CDR2 FQNEAQ. The CDR3 DNA reads as TGTGCCAGCAGCCCGCAGGAGGCTGGAAACACCATATATTTT. The encoded protein is CASSPQEAGNTIYF.

This chain uses TRBV27 with TRBJ1-1, with a weak D call TRBD1 (6 bases). This CDR3 comprises 12 residues. Per the germline V gene, CDR1 is MNHEY and CDR2 is SMNVEV (reference sequence). The V end lost 7 bases, the J end lost 6 bases, and 12 bases lay between the germline ends. CDR3 protein: CASKGGSPEAFF. DNA of the CDR3: TGTGCCAGCAAAGGGGGATCCCCTGAAGCTTTCTTT.

This clone was found a few times. The J gene is TRBJ2-5, the V gene TRBV7-9, with 10 bases aligning to TRBD2. Germline V gives CDR1 SEHNR, CDR2 FQNEAQ (reference sequence). The trim removed 1 base at V and 2 bases at J, leaving 4 bases unmatched. The CDR3 has 16 amino acids. The CDR3 loop is CASSLDRTSGQETQYF. As DNA, the CDR3 is TGTGCCAGCAGCTTAGACCGGACTAGCGGACAAGAGACCCAGTACTTC.

This clone was counted only a few times. The chain combines TRBV6-6 with TRBJ2-6; D perhaps matches TRBD2 (5 bases). The CDR3 has 13 residues. The V and J ends lost 11 bases and 0 bases respectively, with 8 bases between them. Germline assignment: CDR1 MNHNY and CDR2 SVGAGI (reference sequence). The CDR3 DNA reads TGTGCCGGAGGTTACTCTGGGGCCAACGTCCTGACTTTC. This encodes CAGGYSGANVLTF.

The V and J genes are TRBV19 and TRBJ1-1; TRBD1 matches 8 bases. This CDR3 is built from 14 residues. Unmatched junction bases numbered 4, after V lost 3 bases and J lost 4 bases. Germline V CDR1 and CDR2: LNHDA, SQIVND (reference sequence). DNA for the CDR3: TGTGCCAGTAGTATCCAGGGGGCCGGCACTGAAGCTTTCTTT. It is translated as CASSIQGAGTEAFF.

The gene calls are TRBV7-9 and TRBJ2-7; 10 nucleotides align to TRBD1. This CDR3 has 18 amino acids. The trim removed 4 bases at V and 4 bases at J, leaving 16 bases unmatched. The germline CDR1 and CDR2 sequences are SEHNR and FQNEAQ (reference sequence). Written as DNA, the CDR3 is TGTGCCAGCAGCTCCAGACCAACATGGGGACAGGGGAAGTACGAGCAGTACTTC. This sequence encodes CASSSRPTWGQGKYEQYF.

The rearrangement joins TRBV19 to TRBJ2-7; 12 bases are a match to TRBD2. The CDR3 runs to 12 residues. The germline V gene has CDR1 LNHDA and CDR2 SQIVND (reference sequence). Germline trimming cut 10 bases from V and 9 bases from J; bases unmatched to any gene: 7. The CDR3, as DNA: TGTGCCACCAGGACTAGCGGGAAGGTGCAGTACTTC. Protein: CATRTSGKVQYF.

To note about this clone: The germline gene is not matched at one end of the junction; a read error may be the cause. The V call is TRBV2, the J call TRBJ2-5; TRBD2 matches 10 bases. The CDR3 is made up of 11 amino acids. Per the germline V gene, CDR1 is SNHLY and CDR2 is FYNNEI. The CDR3 here is CASSGSLAGDF. The CDR3, as DNA: TGTGCCAGCAGTGGTAGTCTAGCGGGGGACTTC. Drawing the rest from reference TRBV2 and TRBJ2-5, the complete variable domain is EPEVTQTPSHQVTQMGQEVILRCVPISNHLYFYWYRQILGQKVEFLVSFYNNEISEKSEIFDDQFSVERPDGSNFTLKIRSTKLEDSAMYFCASSGSLAGDFGPGTRLLVL.

The rearrangement joins TRBV7-2 to TRBJ2-2; TRBD1 matches at 8 bases. The CDR3 runs 14 residues. Germline V gene lookup returns CDR1 SGHTA and CDR2 FQGNSA. V lost 5 bases and J lost 6; bases outside the gene matches: 5. CDR3 coding DNA: TGTGCCAGCAGCATCCTACAGGGGGCCGGGGAGCTGTTTTTT. Translation: CASSILQGAGELFF.

The gene calls are TRBV19 and TRBJ2-2; D is unclear. The ends were cut back, 3 bases at V and 4 bases at J, with 12 bases in the middle. CDR3 length: 15 amino acids. Germline V gene lookup returns CDR1 LNHDA and CDR2 SQIVND (reference sequence). CDR3 in DNA: TGTGCCAGTAGTATTCGGCAGGCAATCACCGGGGAGCTGTTTTTT. Its protein is CASSIRQAITGELFF.

The rearrangement uses TRBV2 and TRBJ2-2; 9 nucleotides line up with TRBD1. The CDR3 is 16 amino acids. From germline, CDR1 is SNHLY and CDR2 FYNNEI. J lost 2 bases, V lost 3 bases, and 4 bases had no gene match. The CDR3 reads CASSEWTGDNTGELFF. The CDR3 DNA follows: TGTGCCAGCAGTGAGTGGACAGGGGACAACACCGGGGAGCTGTTTTTT.